This TCR beta chain was profiled in a study of CD8+ T cells in alopecia areata. CDR3 size: 15 residues. Trimming stripped 2 bases from V and 6 bases from J, with 15 bases between. Germline CDR1 is SGHNT and CDR2 is YYREEE (reference sequence). RNA extraction and reverse transcription yielded cDNA as sequencing template. Using immunoSEQ multiplex PCR, the repertoire was profiled, and TCRdb retains in-frame clones only, with some absent. The table has 110,000 or so clones, roughly 68% seen once; the top ten hold around 3%. With regard to this clone: Its antigen is unknown.

PBMCs were stained for CD3, CD4 and CD8, and CD4+ and CD8+ T cells were sorted. General observations from the study: Mice showed clearer TCR sharing than patients did, a gap that was possibly HLA-related. Lesional tissue from the scalp (especially in alopecia totalis/universalis) showed higher clonality than normal scalp.

This chain links TRBV5-4 with TRBJ2-1, with D maybe TRBD2 (5 bases). Specimen: CD4+ T cells sorted from blood. This clonotype was obtained from a human donor in good health. The CDR3 is CASSFAVARGNEQFF. CDR3 DNA: TGTGCCAGCAGCTTCGCTGTAGCGCGAGGCAATGAGCAGTTCTTC.